The sequence of this T cell receptor beta chain was determined in a study of blood T cell repertoires in COVID-19. About the research overall: The United States, Italy and Spain were the sources of the acute and convalescent COVID-19 samples. Sources were T cells, B-cell-depleted T cells, or PBMCs; the material itself was cDNA or gDNA.

This clone was seen once. In the original analysis: Nucleated cell number was recorded as an estimate derived from reference gene primer amplification. TCRdb keeps only in-frame clones here, not all; method: immunoSEQ multiplex PCR. The V and J calls and clone size are taken from that table; D and trimming were inferred from the DNA. The sample records some 190,000 clones, roughly nine tenths being singletons. Germline assignment: CDR1 SGHVS and CDR2 FQNEAQ. The CDR3 sequence is 14 residues long. The ends lost 5 bases at V and 6 bases at J; junction bases unmatched: 7. The gene calls are TRBV7-8 and TRBJ2-4, with TRBD1 identical over 7 bases. Sample: peripheral blood. The receptor comes from a man aged 25 to 45 with acute or convalescent COVID-19. The CDR3 loop reads CASSRVGGGNIQYF. In DNA, the CDR3 is TGTGCCAGCAGCAGAGTAGGGGGCGGAAACATTCAGTACTTC.